A single sample gave rise to the 4 T cell receptor beta chains below, sequenced in a study of cytomegalovirus exposure and HLA in healthy donors. It was with 60 Vbeta and 13 Jbeta primers that the PCR ran. TCRdb keeps only in-frame clones here, not all; method: immunoSEQ multiplex PCR. The repertoire holds about 76,000 clones, with around 81% as singletons. The sample was PBMCs. Every receptor here comes from a young woman in good health and CMV-seronegative.

This clone has only one observation. The chain employs TRBV6-1 and TRBJ2-7; D remains unclear. Trimming cost V 11 bases and J 3 bases, with 23 bases left between them. Germline CDR1 reads MNHNS; CDR2 reads SASEGT. The CDR3 loop spans 15 amino acids. CDR3 in DNA: TGTGCCGTCGGTCCAGTTAACGGGTGGAACTACGAGCAGTACTTC. Amino acids: CAVGPVNGWNYEQYF.

This clone was recorded a few times. The rearrangement joins TRBV7-2 to TRBJ2-3; tentatively, D is TRBD2 (5 bases). CDR1 and CDR2 (germline): SGHTA, FQGNSA. Trimming left V 2 bases short and J 0 bases short, with 12 bases between. The length of the CDR3 is 16 residues. The CDR3 loop reads CASSLSGIKSTDTQYF. CDR3 DNA: TGTGCCAGCAGCTTATCCGGGATCAAGAGCACAGATACGCAGTATTTT.

The table lists this clone with a count of one. The chain recombines TRBV11-2 with TRBJ2-1; 10 bases align to TRBD2. J was trimmed by 8 bases and V by 6 bases; bases with no gene match: 7. The CDR3 spans 14 residues. Germline CDR1 SGHAT, CDR2 FQNNGV. CDR3 in amino acids: CASRRAGGYDEQFF. The CDR3 DNA is TGTGCCAGCAGGAGAGCGGGAGGGTACGATGAGCAGTTCTTC.

The chain uses TRBV10-3 and TRBJ1-5; a possible D gene is TRBD1 (6 bases). Trimming removed 3 bases from V and 3 bases from J, with 15 bases in between. Germline CDR1 and CDR2: ENHRY and SYGVKD. The CDR3 runs to 16 residues. The CDR3 nucleotides are TGTGCCATCAGTGATCAGGCCAGGGGTATCAATCAGCCCCAGCATTTT. This gives the protein CAISDQARGINQPQHF.